This TCR beta chain was profiled in a study of PD-1 and CTLA-4 blockade in melanoma. Germline CDR1 reads MNHNY; CDR2 reads SVGAGI (reference sequence). CDR3 length equals 13 residues. V lost 4 bases, J lost 4 bases, and 11 bases lay in between. Generated by immunoSEQ multiplex PCR, the TCRdb table keeps only in-frame clones and is missing some. The table has some 21,000 clones, approximately 88% seen once. The sequence was obtained from a human donor with melanoma. The chain recombines TRBV6-6 with TRBJ2-7; D remains unclear. This material consisted of CD8+ T cells from peripheral blood, taken before anti-PD-1 treatment. In DNA form, the CDR3 reads TGTGCCAGCAGTTTACTACTTCGGTACGAGCAGTACTTC. Residues: CASSLLLRYEQYF.